Listed below are T cell receptor beta chains from one sample, sequenced in a study of cytomegalovirus exposure and HLA in healthy donors. TCRdb's table, derived via immunoSEQ multiplex PCR, lists solely in-frame clones and lacks some. The table lists some 200,000 clones, about 77% of them singletons. Material: PBMCs. These receptors all stem from a woman aged 25 to 45 in good health and CMV-seronegative. Both conserved end residues are part of each CDR3. The D gene is left open where the match is weak. Expanded clones are given a class, and other clones once, few, many or no size at all.

CDR3	DNA	D	V	size	J	length
CAISVGGNQPQHF	TGTGCCATCAGTGTCGGGGGCAATCAGCCCCAGCATTTT	-	TRBV10-3	-	TRBJ1-5	13
CASSQGPEGVYEQYF	TGTGCCAGCAGCCAGGGACCCGAGGGGGTGTACGAGCAGTACTTC	-	TRBV6-5	-	TRBJ2-7	15
CASSFRSGRPYNEQFF	TGTGCCAGCAGTTTCCGTAGCGGGAGGCCTTACAATGAGCAGTTCTTC	TRBD2	TRBV27	-	TRBJ2-1	16
CASRPTGTSAIRGQFF	TGTGCCAGCAGGCCTACCGGGACTAGCGCCATAAGAGGGCAGTTCTTC	TRBD2	TRBV27	-	TRBJ2-1	16
CASSAAVGTSQYF	TGTGCCAGCAGCGCCGCCGTGGGGACTTCGCAGTACTTC	-	TRBV13	-	TRBJ2-5	13
CASSGTGGREGVLQRLNEQFF	TGTGCCAGCAGCGGGACAGGGGGTCGGGAGGGAGTCCTTCAACGCCTCAATGAGCAGTTCTTC	TRBD1	TRBV9	once	TRBJ2-1	21
CASSSSDSYGYTF	TGCGCCAGCAGCTCGTCGGACAGCTATGGCTACACCTTC	-	TRBV5-1	-	TRBJ1-2	13
CASSLGDRGNYGYTF	TGTGCCAGCAGCTTAGGGGACAGGGGCAACTATGGCTACACCTTC	TRBD1	TRBV7-9	few	TRBJ1-2	15
CASSVAGVSGNTIYF	TGTGCCAGCAGCGTGGCAGGCGTCTCTGGAAACACCATATATTTT	-	TRBV9	-	TRBJ1-3	15
CASSPRGYEQYF	TGTGCCAGCAGCCCCAGGGGCTACGAGCAGTACTTC	-	TRBV28	-	TRBJ2-7	12
CASSPDRWDYGYPF	TGTGCCAGCAGCCCAGACAGGTGGGACTATGGCTACCCCTTC	-	TRBV7-8	once	TRBJ1-2	14
CASSIRPGGGNTIYF	TGTGCCAGTAGTATCAGACCCGGAGGTGGAAACACCATATATTTT	-	TRBV19	-	TRBJ1-3	15
CASRRGSSGNTIYF	TGTGCCAGCAGACGGGGGAGCTCTGGAAACACCATATATTTT	-	TRBV2	-	TRBJ1-3	14
CASSSRVGGSAKNIQYF	TGTGCCAGCAGCTCCAGGGTCGGGGGGTCGGCCAAAAACATTCAGTACTTC	TRBD2	TRBV7-9	-	TRBJ2-4	17
CASRAGTITYNSPLHF	TGTGCCTCCCGCGCAGGTACCATCACCTATAATTCACCCCTCCACTTT	-	TRBV30	once	TRBJ1-6	16
CAWRNRPNEKLFF	TGTGCCTGGCGCAACAGGCCTAATGAAAAACTGTTTTTT	-	TRBV30	-	TRBJ1-4	13
CASSLVANEQFF	TGTGCCAGCAGCTTAGTAGCGAATGAGCAGTTCTTC	-	TRBV7-9	once	TRBJ2-1	12
CASRLRTGVFNSGNTIYF	TGTGCCAGCAGACTAAGGACAGGGGTCTTTAACTCTGGAAACACCATATATTTT	TRBD1	TRBV2	-	TRBJ1-3	18
CASSVSSAPDTQYF	TGTGCCAGCAGCGTGAGTAGCGCTCCAGATACGCAGTATTTT	-	TRBV9	-	TRBJ2-3	14
CASSLDRGQLNTEAFF	TGTGCCAGCAGCTTAGATCGCGGACAACTGAACACTGAAGCTTTCTTT	-	TRBV11-2	-	TRBJ1-1	16
CASGPWGQALYEQYF	TGTGCCAGCGGTCCGTGGGGACAGGCTCTCTACGAGCAGTACTTC	TRBD1	TRBV6-1	-	TRBJ2-7	15
CATSRVPTANTEAFF	TGTGCCACCAGCAGAGTCCCGACAGCGAACACTGAAGCTTTCTTT	-	TRBV15	once	TRBJ1-1	15
CASSQAGRGGTNEKLFF	TGCGCCAGCAGCCAAGCAGGACGAGGGGGCACTAATGAAAAACTGTTTTTT	TRBD1	TRBV4-1	-	TRBJ1-4	17
CASSHTVGTGADTQYF	TGCGCCAGCAGCCATACAGTAGGGACTGGGGCAGATACGCAGTATTTT	-	TRBV4-1	-	TRBJ2-3	16
CASSIDSYGYTF	TGTGCCAGCTCTATCGACAGCTATGGCTACACCTTC	-	TRBV18	-	TRBJ1-2	12
CATTPGHLNTEAFF	TGTGCCACCACCCCGGGACATTTAAACACTGAAGCTTTCTTT	-	TRBV15	-	TRBJ1-1	14
CASSLSVTAMNYGYTF	TGTGCCAGCAGTTTATCAGTCACTGCGATGAACTATGGCTACACCTTC	-	TRBV27	-	TRBJ1-2	16
CASSSRQVAGTQYF	TGTGCCAGCAGCTCCCGGCAGGTCGCAGGGACCCAGTACTTC	-	TRBV5-4	-	TRBJ2-5	14
CAWSRSGSLGQYF	TGTGCCTGGAGTAGGAGCGGGAGTTTGGGGCAGTACTTC	TRBD2	TRBV30	-	TRBJ2-7	13
CASSSTGINSPLHF	TGTGCCAGCAGCTCTACAGGGATCAATTCACCCCTCCACTTT	-	TRBV6-5	-	TRBJ1-6	14
CASSSTGQGNTEAFF	TGTGCCAGCTCATCGACGGGACAGGGGAACACTGAAGCTTTCTTT	TRBD1	TRBV18	-	TRBJ1-1	15
CASSPMAGEDHEQYF	TGTGCCAGCTCACCAATGGCGGGAGAGGACCACGAGCAGTACTTC	TRBD2	TRBV18	-	TRBJ2-7	15
CASSILRQGPREAFF	TGTGCCAGTAGTATTCTGAGACAGGGCCCGCGGGAAGCTTTCTTT	TRBD1	TRBV19	-	TRBJ1-1	15
CASTVGGTYEQYF	TGCGCCAGCACCGTGGGGGGGACCTACGAGCAGTACTTC	TRBD2	TRBV5-1	-	TRBJ2-7	13
CSVRPRLTDTQYF	TGCAGCGTCCGCCCCAGATTAACAGATACGCAGTATTTT	-	TRBV29-1	-	TRBJ2-3	13
CASSLGTPGPGYTF	TGTGCCAGCAGCCTCGGGACACCTGGTCCTGGCTACACCTTC	-	TRBV13	few	TRBJ1-2	14
CAISHTGVGNSPLHF	TGTGCCATCAGTCATACAGGGGTAGGTAATTCACCCCTCCACTTT	TRBD1	TRBV10-3	-	TRBJ1-6	15
CASNFVGQGNYGYTF	TGTGCCAGCAATTTCGTCGGACAGGGGAACTATGGCTACACCTTC	TRBD1	TRBV2	-	TRBJ1-2	15
CASSSNTGDEKLFF	TGTGCCAGCAGTTCAAATACAGGGGATGAAAAACTGTTTTTT	TRBD1	TRBV6-6	-	TRBJ1-4	14
CASSPTDRGIGNTIYF	TGTGCCAGCAGCCCCACTGACAGGGGGATTGGAAACACCATATATTTT	TRBD1	TRBV7-8	-	TRBJ1-3	16
CSALGNQPQHF	TGCAGTGCGCTAGGTAATCAGCCCCAGCATTTT	-	TRBV20-1	-	TRBJ1-5	11
CASSFRGGELFF	TGCGCCAGCAGCTTCAGAGGCGGGGAGCTGTTTTTT	-	TRBV5-1	-	TRBJ2-2	12
CASSLSKSYGYTF	TGTGCCAGCAGTTTGTCCAAATCCTATGGCTACACCTTC	-	TRBV27	-	TRBJ1-2	13
CASGLAGQGAYTEAFF	TGTGCTAGTGGTTTGGCAGGACAGGGGGCCTACACTGAAGCTTTCTTT	TRBD1	TRBV12-5	few	TRBJ1-1	16